This T cell receptor (beta chain) was sequenced during a study of PD-1 blockade in classical Hodgkin lymphoma. Here immunoSEQ multiplex PCR was the method, and the copy in TCRdb shows in-frame clones only, minus some. The sample includes around 9,500 clones, approximately 77% of them seen just once. The time point was: cycle 4 day 1 (C4D1), after less than seven weeks of nivolumab. Relapses following autologous stem cell transplantation were seen in all patients, with brentuximab vedotin exposure varying. Magnetic negative selection purified CD4+ T cells from thawed PBMCs. V dropped 5 bases and J dropped 8; count of bases not matched to a gene: 8. CDR3 length: 13 amino acids. Germline values: CDR1 SGHTA, CDR2 FQGNSA.

The sequenced sample was CD4+ T cells from blood, obtained before the fourth cycle of nivolumab. This receptor was taken from a human donor with classical Hodgkin lymphoma. The chain couples TRBV7-2 to TRBJ1-2; 7 bases fit TRBD1. CDR3 sequence (DNA): TGTGCCAGCAGCCCCAACCCAGGGGGAGGCTACACCTTC. This encodes CASSPNPGGGYTF.